The 15 T cell receptor beta chains given below trace back to one sample, sequenced in a study of T cell responses to AZD1222 COVID-19 vaccine. The repertoire was sequenced with immunoSEQ multiplex PCR; TCRdb's copy has only in-frame clones and lacks some. The data hold over 100,000 clones, with around 93% observed a single time. This material consisted of peripheral blood, taken on day 0 of AZD1222 vaccination. Receptor source: an adult in good health.

The chain has TRBV7-2 and TRBJ2-1, with D perhaps matching TRBD2 (7 bases). CDR3 length: 14 residues. V was pared by 1 base and J by 8 bases, with 12 bases between. Per the germline V gene, CDR1 is SGHTA and CDR2 is FQGNSA. CDR3 amino acids: CASSLEGGLDEQFF. CDR3 nucleotides: TGTGCCAGCAGCTTAGAGGGGGGGCTCGATGAGCAGTTCTTC. Using reference TRBV7-2 and TRBJ2-1 for the parts outside the CDR3, the full variable domain is GAGVSQSPSNKVTEKGKDVELRCDPISGHTALYWYRQSLGQGLEFLIYFQGNSAPDKSGLPSDRFSAERTGGSVSTLTIQRTQQEDSAVYLCASSLEGGLDEQFFGPGTRLTVL.

The chain links TRBV5-4 to TRBJ1-2, with TRBD1 identical over 7 bases. The CDR3 contains 13 residues. V shed 5 bases and J 6 bases; nucleotides not matched to a gene: 7. Germline CDR1 and CDR2: SGHNT and YYREEE (reference sequence). The CDR3 DNA follows: TGTGCCAGCAGGGTGGACAGGTCGGATGGCTACACCTTC. As protein: CASRVDRSDGYTF.

The genes are TRBV27 and TRBJ1-2, with D possibly being TRBD1 (6 bases). The CDR3 runs 14 residues. CDR1 and CDR2 (germline): MNHEY, SMNVEV (reference sequence). The V end was cut by 5 bases, the J end by 7 bases, with 17 bases between. The CDR3 protein is CASSERPGGRGYTF. The CDR3 nucleotides read TGTGCCAGCAGTGAGAGACCCGGGGGGCGTGGCTACACCTTC.

The chain combines TRBV7-2 with TRBJ1-4, with D hard to call. There are 13 residues in the CDR3. The V and J ends lost 6 bases and 8 bases respectively, with 13 bases between them. Germline CDR1 is SGHTA and CDR2 is FQGNSA. The DNA of the CDR3 is TGTGCCAGCAGGCCCTACGCCGGAGAAAAACTGTTTTTT. Amino acids: CASRPYAGEKLFF.

This clone has only one observation. The genes are TRBV5-6 and TRBJ1-6; possible D gene TRBD1, 5 bases. This CDR3 region has 16 residues. Germline values: CDR1 SGHDT, CDR2 YYEEEE. Between the trimmed V and J ends, which lost 1 base and 7 bases, there was a span of 15 bases. DNA of the CDR3: TGTGCCAGCAGCTTGAAGGAGGGGACGGCGAATTCACCCCTCCACTTT. The encoded protein is CASSLKEGTANSPLHF.

The CDR3, as DNA: TGTGCCAGCAGTTTATCTCGCAATCAGCCCCAGCATTTT. Protein: CASSLSRNQPQHF. V usage is TRBV27 and J usage is TRBJ1-5; D remains ambiguous. Between the trimmed V and J ends, which lost 0 bases and 2 bases, there was a span of 2 bases. This CDR3 is built from 13 residues. From germline, CDR1 is MNHEY and CDR2 SMNVEV (reference sequence).

This clone came up once. The J gene is TRBJ1-6, the V gene TRBV27, with D possibly matching TRBD1 (5 bases). The CDR3 extends over 18 amino acids. With 0 bases removed from V and 0 bases from J, the gap between germline ends came to 12 bases. Germline loops: CDR1 MNHEY, CDR2 SMNVEV (reference sequence). This CDR3 reads CASSLSAAGGSYNSPLHF. The CDR3 nucleotides read TGTGCCAGCAGTTTATCCGCCGCGGGGGGCTCCTATAATTCACCCCTCCACTTT.

This sequence joins TRBV7-9 and TRBJ1-4; D unresolved. This CDR3 spans 13 amino acids. CDR1 is SEHNR and CDR2 is FQNEAQ in the germline V gene (reference sequence). V lost 5 bases, J lost 8 bases, and 12 bases lay in between. The CDR3 DNA reads as TGTGCCAGCAGCACGGTGGCGAGCGAAAAACTGTTTTTT. Its translation is CASSTVASEKLFF.

With respect to this clone: Other nucleotide sequences in the sample specify the same CDR3. The genes are TRBV3-1 (or the pseudogene TRBV3-2) and TRBJ1-1, with D uncertain. The CDR3 runs to 14 residues. Germline CDR1 LGHDT, CDR2 YNNKEL (reference sequence). Trimming removed 0 bases from V and 5 bases from J, with 10 bases in between. The CDR3 here is CASSQDRPGTEAFF. Written as DNA, the CDR3 is TGTGCCAGCAGCCAAGATAGGCCGGGTACTGAAGCTTTCTTT.

The genes are TRBV14 and TRBJ1-2; TRBD1 might be the D (6 bases). This CDR3 comprises 15 residues. V gave up 0 bases and J gave up 3 bases, with 11 bases separating them. From germline, CDR1 is SGHDN and CDR2 FVKESK. Here the CDR3 DNA reads TGTGCCAGCAGCCAAGATCTCAGGGGAGACTATGGCTACACCTTC. Translated: CASSQDLRGDYGYTF.

This chain joins TRBV10-3 and TRBJ1-4; D not certain. This CDR3 spans 14 amino acids. Trimming pared 6 bases from V and 7 bases from J, leaving 15 bases between. CDR1 is ENHRY, CDR2 SYGVKD, per germline. In DNA form, the CDR3 reads TGTGCCATCAGCGCAACTGGGCAAGGTGAAAAACTGTTTTTT. Amino acids: CAISATGQGEKLFF.

This clone has a handful of counts. The chain couples TRBV18 to TRBJ1-2; 7 bases fit TRBD1. V lost 0 bases to trimming and J lost 7 bases; unmatched junction nucleotides: 5. The CDR3 sequence is 14 residues long. CDR1 KGHSH and CDR2 LQKENI come from the germline V gene. The CDR3 here is CASSPPAGGSGYTF. CDR3 DNA sequence: TGTGCCAGCTCACCACCGGCAGGGGGTAGTGGCTACACCTTC. Based on the CDR3 plus reference TRBV18 and TRBJ1-2, the full variable domain is NAGVMQNPRHLVRRRGQEARLRCSPMKGHSHVYWYRQLPEEGLKFMVYLQKENIIDESGMPKERFSAEFPKEGPSILRIQQVVRGDSAAYFCASSPPAGGSGYTFGSGTRLTVV.

The genes are TRBV9 and TRBJ1-3; possibly TRBD1 for D (5 bases). V was shortened by 0 bases and J by 8 bases, with 12 bases between the two germline ends. The germline V gene encodes CDR1 SGDLS and CDR2 YYNGEE. The CDR3 runs to 14 residues. CDR3 residues: CASSVVWGADTIYF. DNA of the CDR3: TGTGCCAGCAGCGTAGTTTGGGGCGCGGACACCATATATTTT.

This clone has just one count. J is TRBJ2-2 and V is TRBV9; TRBD1 agrees at 9 bases. Germline V gene lookup returns CDR1 SGDLS and CDR2 YYNGEE. V lost 2 bases, J lost 4 bases, and 6 bases stayed unmatched. The CDR3 has 16 amino acids. In nucleotides, the CDR3 is TGTGCCAGCAGCGTGATGGGGACAGGGTTCACCGGGGAGCTGTTTTTT. This gives the protein CASSVMGTGFTGELFF.

The J gene is TRBJ1-3, the V gene TRBV11-2, with D perhaps TRBD1 (6 bases). The CDR3 runs to 17 residues. Germline V lookup: CDR1 SGHAT, CDR2 FQNNGV. Between the trimmed V and J ends, which lost 4 bases and 3 bases, there was a span of 19 bases. The CDR3: CASSSRHSGGVGNTIYF. DNA for the CDR3: TGTGCCAGCAGCTCACGCCACTCGGGGGGCGTTGGAAACACCATATATTTT.